The 30 T cell receptor beta chains given below trace back to one sample, sequenced in a study of blood T cell repertoires in COVID-19. Profiled with immunoSEQ multiplex PCR; TCRdb holds only in-frame clones, not every one. The sample carries 90,000 to 130,000 clones, 80% to 85% recorded once. Sequencing was carried out using peripheral blood. Receptors were obtained from a woman aged 70 to 79 with acute or convalescent COVID-19.

The chain recombines TRBV11-3 with TRBJ1-5, with D perhaps TRBD1 (6 bases). Germline loops: CDR1 SGHNT, CDR2 YENEEA. This CDR3 has 15 amino acids. V was cut by 5 bases and J by 6 bases, with 17 bases left in between. The CDR3 loop is CASSLNAGVFQPQHF. The CDR3, as DNA: TGTGCCAGCAGCCTAAACGCAGGGGTTTTTCAGCCCCAGCATTTT.

The chain links TRBV2 to TRBJ2-3; tentative D call: TRBD2 (5 bases). V was trimmed by 8 bases and J by 7 bases, leaving 10 bases between them. The CDR3 has 11 residues. The germline V gene encodes CDR1 SNHLY and CDR2 FYNNEI. This CDR3 is CASAEGYTQYF. For the CDR3, the DNA is TGTGCCAGCGCCGAGGGTTATACGCAGTATTTT.

This clone was seen just once. The chain carries TRBV19 and TRBJ2-3, with 8 positions matching TRBD2. The length of the CDR3 is 15 residues. The V segment lost 1 base and the J segment 4 bases; nucleotides outside the gene matches: 4. Germline CDR1 is LNHDA and CDR2 is SQIVND (reference sequence). The chain's CDR3 is CASSIAGGMADTQYF. For the CDR3, the DNA is TGTGCCAGTAGTATAGCGGGAGGGATGGCAGATACGCAGTATTTT.

The chain employs TRBV6-1 and TRBJ2-6, with D possibly matching TRBD1 (6 bases). The CDR3 loop spans 15 amino acids. CDR1 and CDR2 (germline): MNHNS, SASEGT. The V end lost 2 bases, the J end lost 4 bases, and 9 bases lay between the germline ends. CDR3 DNA: TGTGCCAGCAGTGAATGGGGGCTCGGGGCCAACGTCCTGACTTTC. Its protein product is CASSEWGLGANVLTF.

The chain recombines TRBV18 with TRBJ2-7, with D possibly matching TRBD2 (8 bases). The CDR3 runs to 16 residues. V lost 6 bases, J lost 6 bases, and 24 bases lay in between. Per the germline V gene, CDR1 is KGHSH and CDR2 is LQKENI. CDR3 sequence reads: CASSPGTAGAGTEQYF. CDR3 bases: TGTGCCAGCTCCCCGGGGACAGCGGGAGCAGGGACCGAGCAGTACTTC.

This clone was observed a few times. This chain links TRBV19 with TRBJ1-5; TRBD1 might be the D (5 bases). V was shortened by 9 bases and J by 3 bases, with 12 bases between the two germline ends. Germline lookup yields CDR1 LNHDA and CDR2 SQIVND (reference sequence). There are 13 residues in the CDR3. The CDR3 coding sequence is TGTGCCAGCCAGGGAGGACACAATCAGCCCCAGCATTTT. Its protein is CASQGGHNQPQHF.

The CDR3 nucleotides read TGTGCCAGCAGCGTGGCACAGGATAACTATGGCTACACCTTC. Its translation: CASSVAQDNYGYTF. V is TRBV3-1 (or the pseudogene TRBV3-2) and J is TRBJ1-2, with D tentatively TRBD1 (5 bases). Trimming took 5 bases from V and 1 from J, leaving 11 bases between them. This CDR3 is 14 amino acids long. From germline, CDR1 is LGHDT and CDR2 YNNKEL (reference sequence).

This chain joins TRBV10-1 and TRBJ2-2; the match to TRBD2 covers 10 bases. The CDR3 sequence is 15 residues long. From germline, CDR1 is WNHNN and CDR2 SYGVQD (reference sequence). Unmatched junction bases numbered 11, after V lost 9 bases and J lost 7 bases. The DNA for the CDR3 is TGCGCCAGTTCGAAAGCGGGAGGGCCCGGCGGGGAGCTGTTTTTT. It is translated as CASSKAGGPGGELFF.

This clone was observed a single time. The gene calls are TRBV30 and TRBJ1-1; D gene uncertain. The CDR3 spans 14 residues. Trimming removed 0 bases from V and 4 bases from J, with 12 bases in between. Germline CDR1 reads GTSNPN; CDR2 reads SVGIG (reference sequence). The CDR3 is CAWSVVLGRTEAFF. DNA of the CDR3: TGTGCCTGGAGTGTAGTGTTGGGCCGCACTGAAGCTTTCTTT. Together with reference TRBV30 and TRBJ1-1, the CDR3 gives the full variable domain: SQTIHQWPATLVQPVGSPLSLECTVEGTSNPNLYWYRQAAGRGLQLLFYSVGIGQISSEVPQNLSASRPQDRQFILSSKKLLLSDSGFYLCAWSVVLGRTEAFFGQGTRLTVV.

Of note for this clone: An end of the junction does not agree with germline; a read error may underlie this. V usage is TRBV19 and J usage is TRBJ2-6; 8 positions agree with TRBD2. Germline CDR1 is LNHDA and CDR2 is SQIVND (reference sequence). The CDR3 has 14 amino acids. In DNA form, the CDR3 reads TGTGCCAGTAGTATTCCGGGAGGGGGCAACGTCCTGACTTTC. Its protein product is CASSIPGGGNVLTF.

This clone appeared once. This chain joins TRBV5-6 and TRBJ2-7; D may be TRBD2 (5 bases). CDR1 SGHDT and CDR2 YYEEEE come from the germline V gene. The CDR3 spans 13 residues. The V end lost 0 bases, the J end lost 3 bases, and 7 bases lay between the germline ends. The CDR3, as DNA: TGTGCCAGCAGCTTGGGGGGAGTCTACGAGCAGTACTTC. It codes for CASSLGGVYEQYF. The entire variable domain, with the rest obtained from reference TRBV5-6 and TRBJ2-7, is as follows: DAGVTQSPTHLIKTRGQQVTLRCSPKSGHDTVSWYQQALGQGPQFIFQYYEEEERQRGNFPDRFSGHQFPNYSSELNVNALLLGDSALYLCASSLGGVYEQYFGPGTRLTVT.

J is TRBJ1-1 and V is TRBV19; no definite D call. Germline-derived CDR1 and CDR2 are LNHDA and SQIVND (reference sequence). Trimming stripped 0 bases from V and 3 bases from J, with 11 bases between. The CDR3 has 15 residues. CDR3: CASSIDGRGYTEAFF. CDR3 bases: TGTGCCAGTAGTATAGACGGGCGAGGGTACACTGAAGCTTTCTTT.

This clone was seen a few times. The chain employs TRBV11-2 and TRBJ1-2; 10 bases are shared with TRBD1. After removal of 1 base from V and 10 bases from J, the junction contained 3 bases not matched to a gene. CDR1 is SGHAT, CDR2 FQNNGV, per germline. The CDR3 loop spans 13 amino acids. CDR3 coding DNA: TGTGCCAGCAGCTTAGGCGGGACAGGGGACTACACCTTC. Its translation: CASSLGGTGDYTF.

The gene calls are TRBV2 and TRBJ2-1; 8 bases line up with TRBD2. The CDR3 consists of 15 residues. CDR1 is SNHLY, CDR2 FYNNEI, per germline. After removal of 3 bases from V and 4 bases from J, the junction contained 5 bases not matched to a gene. The CDR3 loop reads CASSDQRGPYNEQFF. In DNA, the CDR3 is TGTGCCAGCAGTGATCAGCGGGGGCCATACAATGAGCAGTTCTTC.

This chain joins TRBV21-1 and TRBJ1-5; TRBD1 reflects the table's D call only, with no check against the DNA. TRBV21-1 is flagged as a pseudogene. This CDR3 is built from 15 residues. CDR3 loop: CASSTGTRSNQPQHF. The DNA for the CDR3 is TGTGCCAGCAGCACTGGGACACGGAGCAATCAGCCCCAGCATTTT.

The chain combines TRBV28 with TRBJ2-3; no definite D call. CDR3 size: 13 residues. Trimming took off 2 bases at V and 6 bases at J, with 9 bases between the two ends. The germline gives CDR1 MDHEN, CDR2 SYDVKM. The chain's CDR3 is CASSLNVRDTQYF. The CDR3 coding sequence is TGTGCCAGCAGTTTAAACGTGAGGGATACGCAGTATTTT.

This clone was picked up one time. The chain links TRBV7-9 to TRBJ1-1; no definite D call. The CDR3 covers 14 residues. Germline V gene data show CDR1 as SEHNR and CDR2 as FQNEAQ (reference sequence). Trimming removed 5 bases at V and 1 base at J, with 11 bases between. CDR3 DNA sequence: TGTGCCAGCAGCGGCTCCGGGAAGAACACTGAAGCTTTCTTT. As protein: CASSGSGKNTEAFF.

The rearrangement uses TRBV11-1 and TRBJ2-3, with D maybe TRBD1 (6 bases). This CDR3 is built from 13 residues. Per germline, CDR1 SGHAT and CDR2 FQDESV (reference sequence). Trimming took 8 bases from V and 1 from J, leaving 10 bases between them. The CDR3 DNA sequence: TGTGCCAGCGGCGCAGGGGGCACAGATACGCAGTATTTT. Protein product: CASGAGGTDTQYF.

CDR3 loop: CASSQEGALPYEQYF. The DNA of the CDR3 is TGTGCCAGCAGCCAAGAAGGAGCGCTTCCCTACGAGCAGTACTTC. V and J are TRBV3-1 (or the pseudogene TRBV3-2) and TRBJ2-7; the D is unclear. This CDR3 has 15 residues. V was cut by 0 bases and J by 2 bases, with 11 bases left in between. CDR1 and CDR2 (germline): LGHDT, YNNKEL (reference sequence).

The rearrangement joins TRBV5-4 to TRBJ2-5; 9 bases match TRBD2. With 4 bases clipped from V and 2 bases from J, the junction kept 9 bases outside the gene matches. This CDR3 contains 16 residues. CDR1 and CDR2 from the germline V gene are SGHNT and YYREEE (reference sequence). CDR3 nucleotide sequence: TGTGCCAGCAGCCCGGCAGCTAGCGGGATACAAGAGACCCAGTACTTC. Its protein product is CASSPAASGIQETQYF.

The rearrangement links TRBV6-5 to TRBJ1-5, with D perhaps matching TRBD1 (5 bases). Germline V CDR1 and CDR2: MNHEY, SVGAGI. This CDR3 is 14 amino acids long. Trimming took 6 bases from V and 6 from J, leaving 15 bases between them. CDR3 loop: CASSNGREGQPQHF. The CDR3 DNA reads as TGTGCCAGCAGCAACGGCAGGGAGGGTCAGCCCCAGCATTTT.

The V and J genes are TRBV19 and TRBJ1-4, with D possibly TRBD1 on 6 matching bases. The germline V and J ends were trimmed by 10 bases and 3 bases, with 21 bases remaining between them. CDR1 LNHDA and CDR2 SQIVND come from the germline V gene (reference sequence). The CDR3 spans 16 residues. CDR3 in amino acids: CATRQDNSAPNEKLFF. CDR3 DNA sequence: TGTGCCACCCGACAGGATAATTCTGCACCTAATGAAAAACTGTTTTTT.

The chain has TRBV9 and TRBJ2-1, with 11 bases that match TRBD2. CDR3 length equals 15 residues. CDR1 is SGDLS, CDR2 YYNGEE, per germline. V trimming: 2 bases; J trimming: 6 bases; junction bases outside the gene matches: 4. The CDR3 DNA reads as TGTGCCAGCAGCGTCTTAGCGGGAGGGTCCAATGAGCAGTTCTTC. This codes for CASSVLAGGSNEQFF.

The gene calls are TRBV30 and TRBJ2-1; 10 bases fit TRBD2. Germline V gives CDR1 GTSNPN, CDR2 SVGIG (reference sequence). The CDR3 has 15 amino acids. V shed 1 base, J shed 9 bases, and the junction held 9 bases outside the gene matches. CDR3 loop: CAWSALVAGGSEQFF. CDR3 sequence (DNA): TGTGCCTGGAGTGCCCTAGTAGCGGGAGGTAGTGAGCAGTTCTTC.

This clone has only one observation. This rearrangement joins TRBV7-9 to TRBJ1-1; D call uncertain. The CDR3 sequence is 13 residues long. Trimming left V 4 bases short and J 10 bases short, with 16 bases between. Per the germline V gene, CDR1 is SEHNR and CDR2 is FQNEAQ (reference sequence). The DNA for the CDR3 is TGTGCCAGCAGCTGGGTCACGGGGATGGGAGCTTTCTTT. It encodes CASSWVTGMGAFF.

The chain couples TRBV7-2 to TRBJ2-1, with TRBD2 matching over 11 bases. Trimming removed 2 bases from V and 10 bases from J; junction bases left unmatched: 7. CDR1 and CDR2 from the germline V gene are SGHTA and FQGNSA. The CDR3 runs to 15 residues. For the CDR3, the DNA is TGTGCCAGCAGCTTAAAACTAGCGGGAGCCCCAGAGCAGTTCTTC. Protein: CASSLKLAGAPEQFF.

CDR3 region: CASSPRSGDGNEQFF. The CDR3 DNA sequence: TGTGCCAGCAGCCCCCGGTCGGGGGATGGCAATGAGCAGTTCTTC. The V call is TRBV7-2, the J call TRBJ2-1; tentative D call: TRBD2 (6 bases). Germline loops: CDR1 SGHTA, CDR2 FQGNSA. The CDR3 sequence is 15 residues long. The V end lost 5 bases, the J end lost 6 bases, and 17 bases lay between the germline ends. Based on the CDR3 plus reference TRBV7-2 and TRBJ2-1, the full variable domain is GAGVSQSPSNKVTEKGKDVELRCDPISGHTALYWYRQSLGQGLEFLIYFQGNSAPDKSGLPSDRFSAERTGGSVSTLTIQRTQQEDSAVYLCASSPRSGDGNEQFFGPGTRLTVL.

The CDR3 nucleotides are TGTGCCAGCAGTCAGCGACAGGGGCTTCCTGGGGCCAACGTCCTGACTTTC. It specifies CASSQRQGLPGANVLTF. The rearrangement joins TRBV6-6 to TRBJ2-6; the match to TRBD1 covers 8 bases. Germline trimming cut 5 bases from V and 2 bases from J; bases unmatched to any gene: 8. This CDR3 region has 17 residues. Germline V lookup: CDR1 MNHNY, CDR2 SVGAGI (reference sequence).

In the case of this clone: One junction end does not reproduce the germline sequence, and a read error may be involved. This rearrangement joins TRBV7-8 to TRBJ1-3; 7 nucleotides match TRBD1. Germline assignment: CDR1 SGHVS and CDR2 FQNEAQ. The CDR3 is 15 amino acids. The chain's CDR3 is CASSSTGVTGNTIYF. The CDR3 DNA is TGTGCCAGCAGCTCTACAGGGGTGACTGGGAACACCATATATTTT.

The chain joins TRBV3-1 (or the pseudogene TRBV3-2) to TRBJ2-1; TRBD2 agrees at 15 bases. V was pared by 2 bases and J by 10 bases, with 6 bases of the junction left unmatched. The CDR3 has 16 amino acids. Per the germline V gene, CDR1 is LGHDT and CDR2 is YNNKEL (reference sequence). The CDR3 region is CASSQTPGLAGGEQFF. The CDR3, as DNA: TGTGCCAGCAGCCAAACCCCGGGACTAGCGGGGGGCGAGCAGTTCTTC.